This entry lists 23 T cell receptor beta chains sequenced from one sample in a study of cytomegalovirus exposure and HLA in healthy donors. Both 60 Vbeta primers and 13 Jbeta primers went into the PCR. Assay: immunoSEQ multiplex PCR; the TCRdb copy retains only in-frame clones and omits some. The sample holds about 200,000 clones, around 79% seen once. The sequenced sample consisted of PBMCs. These TCRs come from a man aged 18 to 30 in good health and CMV-seronegative.

V is TRBV6-6 and J is TRBJ2-1; D might be TRBD1 (5 bases). The CDR3 consists of 13 residues. The V end was cut by 6 bases, the J end by 3 bases, with 9 bases between. Germline CDR1 reads MNHNY; CDR2 reads SVGAGI (reference sequence). CDR3 bases: TGTGCCAGCAGAAGTCAGGGCTACAATGAGCAGTTCTTC. Encoded protein: CASRSQGYNEQFF.

The chain recombines TRBV6-5 with TRBJ2-3; TRBD1 matches at 11 bases. The junction had 2 bases not matched to a gene; V was cut back by 4 bases and J by 2 bases. CDR3 length: 15 residues. CDR1 is MNHEY and CDR2 is SVGAGI in the germline V gene. Here the CDR3 DNA reads TGTGCCAGCAGTTGGACAGGGGGCACCACAGATACGCAGTATTTT. Translating it yields CASSWTGGTTDTQYF.

This clone was counted only a few times. This chain joins TRBV18 and TRBJ1-1; D gene unclear. This CDR3 region has 14 residues. Per germline, CDR1 KGHSH and CDR2 LQKENI. V lost 0 bases to trimming and J lost 8 bases, with 13 bases between them. The CDR3 DNA reads as TGTGCCAGCTCACCACCGCACGGGTCTCAGGAAGCTTTCTTT. Translating it yields CASSPPHGSQEAFF. The whole variable domain, filled in from reference TRBV18 and TRBJ1-1, reads NAGVMQNPRHLVRRRGQEARLRCSPMKGHSHVYWYRQLPEEGLKFMVYLQKENIIDESGMPKERFSAEFPKEGPSILRIQQVVRGDSAAYFCASSPPHGSQEAFFGQGTRLTVV.

This CDR3 is CASSSGGRAGELFF. The CDR3 DNA reads TGTGCCAGCAGTTCGGGGGGGAGGGCCGGGGAGCTGTTTTTT. The chain couples TRBV28 to TRBJ2-2; TRBD2 aligns across 8 bases. The germline V gene has CDR1 MDHEN and CDR2 SYDVKM. Unmatched junction bases numbered 4, after V lost 4 bases and J lost 6 bases. This CDR3 is built from 14 residues.

CDR3 coding DNA: TGTGCCAGCAGAGTTCACGGGACAGCTTATGGCTACACCTTC. The encoded protein is CASRVHGTAYGYTF. This rearrangement joins TRBV2 to TRBJ1-2; 7 nucleotides match TRBD1. Germline V gene lookup returns CDR1 SNHLY and CDR2 FYNNEI. The CDR3 spans 14 residues. Trimming removed 6 bases from V and 5 bases from J; junction bases left unmatched: 9.

The rearrangement joins TRBV5-6 to TRBJ2-1; D ambiguous. Trimming took off 4 bases at V and 4 bases at J, with 3 bases between the two ends. The CDR3 totals 11 residues. Germline V CDR1 and CDR2: SGHDT, YYEEEE. The CDR3 bases are TGTGCCAGCAGCGTATACAATGAGCAGTTCTTC. Translating it yields CASSVYNEQFF.

This clone is a singleton in its sample. The V call is TRBV30, the J call TRBJ2-2; maybe TRBD2 (7 bases). Germline-derived CDR1 and CDR2 are GTSNPN and SVGIG (reference sequence). The V end lost 2 bases, the J end lost 3 bases, and 16 bases lay between the germline ends. The CDR3 has 16 amino acids. CDR3 residues: CAWSNGGAPYTGELFF. The CDR3 nucleotides read TGTGCCTGGAGTAATGGGGGGGCCCCTTACACCGGGGAGCTGTTTTTT. Supplemented by reference TRBV30 and TRBJ2-2, the full variable domain reads SQTIHQWPATLVQPVGSPLSLECTVEGTSNPNLYWYRQAAGRGLQLLFYSVGIGQISSEVPQNLSASRPQDRQFILSSKKLLLSDSGFYLCAWSNGGAPYTGELFFGEGSRLTVL.

CDR3 nucleotides: TGTGCCAGCAGTCCCCAGGGGGCAACTAATGAAAAACTGTTTTTT. The encoded protein is CASSPQGATNEKLFF. This rearrangement joins TRBV2 to TRBJ1-4, with 7 bases identical to TRBD1. This CDR3 comprises 15 residues. V dropped 5 bases and J dropped 0; count of bases not matched to a gene: 3. The germline V gene encodes CDR1 SNHLY and CDR2 FYNNEI. The whole variable domain, filled in from reference TRBV2 and TRBJ1-4, reads EPEVTQTPSHQVTQMGQEVILRCVPISNHLYFYWYRQILGQKVEFLVSFYNNEISEKSEIFDDQFSVERPDGSNFTLKIRSTKLEDSAMYFCASSPQGATNEKLFFGSGTQLSVL.

The rearrangement links TRBV9 to TRBJ2-2; 8 nucleotides match TRBD1. Per germline, CDR1 SGDLS and CDR2 YYNGEE. The CDR3 sequence is 13 residues long. The ends lost 5 bases at V and 4 bases at J; junction bases unmatched: 1. The CDR3 protein is CASRGQVTGELFF. The CDR3 nucleotides read TGTGCCAGCAGGGGACAGGTCACCGGGGAGCTGTTTTTT.

The rearrangement links TRBV11-3 to TRBJ2-5; D is undetermined. Germline V lookup: CDR1 SGHNT, CDR2 YENEEA. The V gene lost 2 bases and the J gene lost 1 base, with 14 bases spanning the gap. The CDR3 totals 16 residues. CDR3 in DNA: TGTGCCAGCAGCTTAACGACTCTCACAAGCCAAGAGACCCAGTACTTC. This encodes CASSLTTLTSQETQYF.

The sample holds a few counts of this clone. The J gene is TRBJ1-1, the V gene TRBV2; 8 positions agree with TRBD1. CDR3 length: 13 amino acids. J was trimmed by 3 bases and V by 7 bases; bases with no gene match: 4. Per the germline V gene, CDR1 is SNHLY and CDR2 is FYNNEI. CDR3 in DNA: TGTGCCAGCATCGGGACAGGTCACACTGAAGCTTTCTTT. Its translation is CASIGTGHTEAFF.

This rearrangement joins TRBV11-3 to TRBJ2-3; 7 bases match TRBD2. The CDR3 has 16 amino acids. CDR1 is SGHNT, CDR2 YENEEA, per germline. J gave up 3 bases and V 5 bases, and 11 bases lay outside the gene matches. The CDR3 is CASSPGLAGVTDTQYF. The CDR3 DNA follows: TGTGCCAGCAGCCCGGGTCTTGCGGGAGTAACAGATACGCAGTATTTT.

The DNA of the CDR3 is TGTGCCAGCAGCTTAGAACTTTCACCCCTCCACTTT. This translates into CASSLELSPLHF. J is TRBJ1-6 and V is TRBV11-2; D is unclear. This CDR3 has 12 residues. Between the trimmed V and J ends, which lost 0 bases and 9 bases, there was a span of 3 bases. Germline V gene lookup returns CDR1 SGHAT and CDR2 FQNNGV. The full variable domain, with the rest looked up from reference TRBV11-2 and TRBJ1-6, is EAGVAQSPRYKIIEKRQSVAFWCNPISGHATLYWYQQILGQGPKLLIQFQNNGVVDDSQLPKDRFSAERLKGVDSTLKIQPAKLEDSAVYLCASSLELSPLHFGNGTRLTVT.

As regards this clone: Distinct nucleotide sequences in the sample also encode this CDR3. The chain links TRBV5-1 to TRBJ2-5; no definite D call. This CDR3 contains 12 residues. V lost 4 bases to trimming and J lost 5 bases, with 9 bases between them. CDR1 SGHRS and CDR2 YFSETQ come from the germline V gene. The CDR3 is CASSQTRETQYF. CDR3 in DNA: TGCGCCAGCAGCCAGACGAGGGAGACCCAGTACTTC.

The chain couples TRBV2 to TRBJ1-6; D gene unclear. The CDR3 loop spans 13 amino acids. With 3 bases removed from V and 13 bases from J, the gap between germline ends came to 13 bases. Germline V lookup: CDR1 SNHLY, CDR2 FYNNEI. CDR3 nucleotides: TGTGCCAGCAGTGATTTCCGTGATCGGCCCCTCCACTTT. This gives the protein CASSDFRDRPLHF.

The CDR3 here is CASSSSSGGGFEQFF. For the CDR3, the DNA is TGCGCCAGCAGCTCATCTAGCGGGGGGGGGTTTGAGCAGTTCTTC. This chain joins TRBV5-1 and TRBJ2-1; 12 nucleotides line up with TRBD2. Trimming took 3 bases from V and 9 from J; bases not matched to a gene: 7. The CDR3 is 15 residues long. Germline CDR1 and CDR2: SGHRS and YFSETQ.

The chain is built from TRBV7-6 and TRBJ1-1, with D possibly being TRBD1 (6 bases). CDR1 and CDR2 from the germline V gene are SGHVS and FNYEAQ. Deletions cut 5 bases from V and 4 bases from J, with 17 bases between. The CDR3 extends over 15 amino acids. The CDR3 DNA follows: TGTGCCAGCAGCCCATATCAGGGGTTGGCCACTGAAGCTTTCTTT. Translating it yields CASSPYQGLATEAFF.

The chain couples TRBV29-1 to TRBJ2-7; D not certain. CDR1 and CDR2 from the germline V gene are SQVTM and ANQGSEA. CDR3 length: 12 residues. Trimming took 4 bases from V and 1 from J, leaving 8 bases between them. DNA for the CDR3: TGCAGCGTTGGGCAGGCATCCTACGAGCAGTACTTC. The encoded protein is CSVGQASYEQYF.

The gene calls are TRBV19 and TRBJ1-2, with a weak D call TRBD1 (5 bases). Germline CDR1 LNHDA, CDR2 SQIVND (reference sequence). This CDR3 contains 14 residues. V was clipped by 5 bases and J by 4 bases, with 14 bases between them. CDR3 region: CASSFLTVTYGYTF. CDR3 DNA sequence: TGTGCCAGTAGTTTCCTGACAGTGACCTATGGCTACACCTTC.

This CDR3 reads CASSPSGFQETQYF. The CDR3 DNA sequence: TGTGCCAGTAGCCCAAGCGGATTCCAAGAGACCCAGTACTTC. J is TRBJ2-5 and V is TRBV19; maybe TRBD2 (5 bases). CDR3 size: 14 residues. The V end was cut by 6 bases, the J end by 1 base, with 12 bases between. Germline V gives CDR1 LNHDA, CDR2 SQIVND (reference sequence).

The V gene is TRBV11-1, the J gene TRBJ2-3, with 12 nucleotides matching TRBD1. CDR1 SGHAT and CDR2 FQDESV come from the germline V gene (reference sequence). V was clipped by 5 bases and J by 11 bases; unmatched bases: 14. The CDR3 covers 16 residues. The CDR3 region is CASSLDSGTGGLMQYF. In nucleotides, the CDR3 is TGTGCCAGCAGCCTCGACTCCGGGACAGGGGGCCTAATGCAGTATTTT. Filled out from reference TRBV11-1 and TRBJ2-3, the complete variable domain reads EAEVAQSPRYKITEKSQAVAFWCDPISGHATLYWYRQILGQGPELLVQFQDESVVDDSQLPKDRFSAERLKGVDSTLKIQPAELGDSAMYLCASSLDSGTGGLMQYFGPGTRLTVL.

Comment on this clone: One end of the junction fails to match germline, which may point to a read error. The chain joins TRBV30 to TRBJ1-2; the match to TRBD1 covers 9 bases. The germline CDR1 and CDR2 sequences are GTSNPN and SVGIG (reference sequence). This CDR3 is 15 amino acids long. CDR3 protein: CAWTKGTGLNYGCTF. The CDR3 coding sequence is TGTGCCTGGACTAAGGGGACAGGGCTTAACTATGGCTGCACCTTC. Drawing the rest from reference TRBV30 and TRBJ1-2, the complete variable domain is SQTIHQWPATLVQPVGSPLSLECTVEGTSNPNLYWYRQAAGRGLQLLFYSVGIGQISSEVPQNLSASRPQDRQFILSSKKLLLSDSGFYLCAWTKGTGLNYGCTFGSGTRLTVV.

The V and J genes are TRBV21-1 and TRBJ1-2; the DNA was not compared with TRBD1, the D call given in the table. TRBV21-1 has pseudogene status. CDR3 length: 15 residues. The CDR3 nucleotides are TGTGCCAGGCGCGGGACAGGGGCCGTTTTCTATGGCTACACCTTC. It translates to CARRGTGAVFYGYTF.